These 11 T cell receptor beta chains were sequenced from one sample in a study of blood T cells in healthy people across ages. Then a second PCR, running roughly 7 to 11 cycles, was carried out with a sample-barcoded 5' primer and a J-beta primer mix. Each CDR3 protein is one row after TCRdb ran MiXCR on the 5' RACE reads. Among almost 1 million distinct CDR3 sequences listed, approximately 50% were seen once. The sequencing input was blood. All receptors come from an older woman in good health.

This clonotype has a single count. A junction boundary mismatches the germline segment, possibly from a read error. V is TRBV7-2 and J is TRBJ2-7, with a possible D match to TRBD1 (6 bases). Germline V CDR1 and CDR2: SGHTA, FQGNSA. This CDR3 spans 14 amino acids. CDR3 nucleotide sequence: TGTGCCAGCAGACAAACAGGGAGCTCCGACGAGCAGTACTTC. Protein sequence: CASRQTGSSDEQYF.

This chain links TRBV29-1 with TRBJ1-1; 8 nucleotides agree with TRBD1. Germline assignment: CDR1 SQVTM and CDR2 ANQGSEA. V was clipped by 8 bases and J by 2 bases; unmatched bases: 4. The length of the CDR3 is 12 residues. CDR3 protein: CSTDRGNTEAFF. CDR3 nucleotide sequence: TGCAGCACAGACAGGGGAAACACTGAAGCTTTCTTT.

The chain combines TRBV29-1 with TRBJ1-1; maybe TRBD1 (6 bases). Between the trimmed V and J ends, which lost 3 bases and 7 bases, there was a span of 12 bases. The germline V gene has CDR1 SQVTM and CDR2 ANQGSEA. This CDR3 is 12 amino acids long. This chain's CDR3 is CSVESDSFEAFF. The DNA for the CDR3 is TGCAGCGTTGAGTCGGACAGCTTTGAAGCTTTCTTT.

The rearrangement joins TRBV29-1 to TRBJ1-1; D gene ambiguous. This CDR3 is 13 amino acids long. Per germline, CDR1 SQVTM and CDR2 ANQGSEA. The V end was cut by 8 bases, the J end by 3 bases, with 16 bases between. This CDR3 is CSSLSEGYTEAFF. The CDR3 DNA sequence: TGCAGCTCCCTCTCGGAAGGCTACACTGAAGCTTTCTTT.

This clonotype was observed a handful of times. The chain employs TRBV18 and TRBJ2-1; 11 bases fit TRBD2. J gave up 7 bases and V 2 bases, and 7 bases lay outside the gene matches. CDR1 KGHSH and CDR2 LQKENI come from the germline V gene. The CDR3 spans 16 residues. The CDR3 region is CASSPIVSSGRNEQFF. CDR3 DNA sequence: TGTGCCAGCTCACCAATTGTGTCTAGCGGGAGGAATGAGCAGTTCTTC.

Here the CDR3 reads CASRLQGNTEAFF. CDR3 in DNA: TGTGCCAGCAGACTACAGGGGAACACTGAAGCTTTCTTT. V and J are TRBV7-2 and TRBJ1-1; tentative D call: TRBD1 (6 bases). The germline gives CDR1 SGHTA, CDR2 FQGNSA. The length of the CDR3 is 13 residues. V gave up 6 bases and J gave up 1 base, with 9 bases separating them.

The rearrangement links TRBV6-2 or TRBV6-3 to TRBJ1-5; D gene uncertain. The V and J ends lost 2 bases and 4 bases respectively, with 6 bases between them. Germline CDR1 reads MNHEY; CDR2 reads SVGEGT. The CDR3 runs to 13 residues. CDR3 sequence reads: CASSYPPNQPQHF. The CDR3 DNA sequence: TGTGCCAGCAGTTACCCACCTAATCAGCCCCAGCATTTT.

CDR3 loop: CANRNNEQFF. DNA of the CDR3: TGCGCCAACCGGAACAATGAGCAGTTCTTC. J is TRBJ2-1 and V is TRBV4-1; D uncertain. This CDR3 region has 10 residues. Germline loops: CDR1 MGHRA, CDR2 YSYEKL. V was cut by 10 bases and J by 5 bases, with 6 bases left in between.

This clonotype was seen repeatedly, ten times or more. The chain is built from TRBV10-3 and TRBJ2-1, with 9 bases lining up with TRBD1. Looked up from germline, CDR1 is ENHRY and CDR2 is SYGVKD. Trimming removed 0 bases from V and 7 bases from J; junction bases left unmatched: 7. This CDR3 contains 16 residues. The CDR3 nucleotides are TGTGCCATCAGTGAGTCGATAGGACAGGGGCGGAATGAGCAGTTCTTC. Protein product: CAISESIGQGRNEQFF.

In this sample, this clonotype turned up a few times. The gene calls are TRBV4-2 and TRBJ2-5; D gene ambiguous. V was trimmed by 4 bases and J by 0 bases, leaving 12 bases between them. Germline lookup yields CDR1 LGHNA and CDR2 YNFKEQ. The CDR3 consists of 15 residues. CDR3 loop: CASSLTKTNQETQYF. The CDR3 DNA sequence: TGTGCCAGCAGCCTGACGAAGACCAACCAAGAGACCCAGTACTTC.

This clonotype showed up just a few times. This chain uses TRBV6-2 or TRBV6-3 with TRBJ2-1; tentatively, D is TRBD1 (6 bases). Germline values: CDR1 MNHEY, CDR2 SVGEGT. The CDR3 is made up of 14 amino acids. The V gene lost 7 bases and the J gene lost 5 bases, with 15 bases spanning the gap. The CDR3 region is CASNYREYHNEQFF. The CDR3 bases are TGTGCCAGCAACTACAGGGAGTACCACAATGAGCAGTTCTTC.